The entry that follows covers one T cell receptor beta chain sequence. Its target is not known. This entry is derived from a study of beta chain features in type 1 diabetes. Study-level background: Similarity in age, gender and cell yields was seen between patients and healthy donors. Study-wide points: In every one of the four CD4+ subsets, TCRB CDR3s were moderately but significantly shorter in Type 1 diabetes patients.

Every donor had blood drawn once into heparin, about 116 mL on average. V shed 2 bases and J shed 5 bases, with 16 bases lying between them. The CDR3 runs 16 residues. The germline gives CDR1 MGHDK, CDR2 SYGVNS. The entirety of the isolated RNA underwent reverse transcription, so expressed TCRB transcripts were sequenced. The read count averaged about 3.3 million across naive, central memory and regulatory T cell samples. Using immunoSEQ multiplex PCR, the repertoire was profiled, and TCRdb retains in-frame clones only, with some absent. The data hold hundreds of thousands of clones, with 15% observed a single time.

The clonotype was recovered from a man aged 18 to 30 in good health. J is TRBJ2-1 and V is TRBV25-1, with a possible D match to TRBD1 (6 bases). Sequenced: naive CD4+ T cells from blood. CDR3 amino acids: CASSEPGQTLNNEQFF. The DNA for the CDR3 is TGTGCCAGCAGTGAACCGGGACAAACCCTCAACAATGAGCAGTTCTTC.